One sample yielded the 10 T cell receptor beta chains listed below, sequenced in a study of radiation and T cells in renal cell carcinoma. Time point indicated: blood 2 weeks post-SBRT. Specified treatment: 15 Gy SBRT to primary tumor, nephrectomy 4 weeks later. Assay used: immunoSEQ multiplex PCR; TCRdb lists only in-frame clones, some missing. The sample has more than 75,000 clones, just over 85% seen once. The source was blood, collected from a patient whose treatment included radiotherapy and nephrectomy. These receptors all come from a woman aged 45 to 65 with renal cell carcinoma.

The CDR3 spells CATTPDTSLGGYTF. CDR3 DNA sequence: TGTGCCACCACCCCCGACACGTCCCTCGGTGGCTACACCTTC. The chain carries TRBV15 and TRBJ1-2; D gene ambiguous. This CDR3 spans 14 amino acids. V gave up 7 bases and J gave up 7 bases, with 19 bases separating them. The germline V gene encodes CDR1 LNHNV and CDR2 YYDKDF (reference sequence).

Only a few counts were recorded for this clone. The gene calls are TRBV19 and TRBJ1-1; 11 bases are a match to TRBD1. Trimming at V came to 10 bases and at J to 10 bases, leaving 17 bases not matched to a gene. The germline CDR1 and CDR2 sequences are LNHDA and SQIVND (reference sequence). The CDR3 has 15 residues. The CDR3 coding sequence is TGTGCCACAAACCCTAGGGACAGGGGGTTTCGGGGAGCTTTCTTT. Translating it yields CATNPRDRGFRGAFF.

The chain uses TRBV5-5 and TRBJ1-1; no clear D gene. The CDR3 covers 16 residues. The V end was cut by 0 bases, the J end by 0 bases, with 12 bases between. CDR1 and CDR2 (germline): SGHKS, YYEKEE (reference sequence). CDR3 sequence reads: CASSLGSGSMNTEAFF. The CDR3 nucleotides are TGTGCCAGCAGCTTGGGTTCAGGATCGATGAACACTGAAGCTTTCTTT.

The chain has TRBV27 and TRBJ2-5; a possible D gene is TRBD1 (6 bases). This CDR3 has 14 amino acids. Germline lookup yields CDR1 MNHEY and CDR2 SMNVEV (reference sequence). Trimming shortened V by 8 bases and J by 5 bases, and 18 bases separated the two germline ends. CDR3 protein: CASGFPGAPETQYF. CDR3 DNA: TGTGCCAGCGGATTTCCAGGGGCGCCGGAGACCCAGTACTTC.

This clone was seen a few times. J is TRBJ1-1 and V is TRBV9, with D perhaps TRBD1 (5 bases). V lost 0 bases and J lost 4, with 10 bases in between. Germline CDR1 and CDR2: SGDLS and YYNGEE. The CDR3 contains 14 residues. The CDR3 nucleotides are TGTGCCAGCAGCGTAGCGCGGGGGAGCACTGAAGCTTTCTTT. As protein: CASSVARGSTEAFF.

The chain uses TRBV5-5 and TRBJ2-1, with D perhaps assigned TRBD1 or TRBD2 (6 bases each). Germline CDR1 reads SGHKS; CDR2 reads YYEKEE (reference sequence). V lost 4 bases to trimming and J lost 3 bases, with 23 bases between them. This CDR3 comprises 18 residues. DNA of the CDR3: TGTGCCAGCAGCCTGGGACTCCTCGGGGGCGGGGTCTACAATGAGCAGTTCTTC. This sequence encodes CASSLGLLGGGVYNEQFF.

The rearrangement uses TRBV7-2 and TRBJ2-7; maybe TRBD1 (6 bases). Germline CDR1 and CDR2: SGHTA and FQGNSA. Trimming pared 4 bases from V and 1 base from J, leaving 11 bases between. CDR3 length: 14 amino acids. The CDR3 reads CASSSPDRSYEQYF. The CDR3, as DNA: TGTGCCAGCAGCTCGCCCGACAGGTCCTACGAGCAGTACTTC.

The genes are TRBV2 and TRBJ2-5; D may be TRBD2 (7 bases). The CDR3 is 12 amino acids. Germline V gene data show CDR1 as SNHLY and CDR2 as FYNNEI. V was trimmed by 8 bases and J by 5 bases, leaving 12 bases between them. CDR3 residues: CASRGGAETQYF. CDR3 DNA: TGTGCCAGCCGAGGGGGGGCTGAGACCCAGTACTTC.

The rearrangement uses TRBV6-1 and TRBJ1-2; TRBD1 aligns across 10 bases. Germline values: CDR1 MNHNS, CDR2 SASEGT. V lost 5 bases and J lost 5; bases outside the gene matches: 5. The CDR3 totals 14 residues. The CDR3 DNA reads as TGTGCCAGCAGTAAGACAGGGGGCGTGTATGGCTACACCTTC. Translation gives CASSKTGGVYGYTF.

V usage is TRBV7-2 and J usage is TRBJ1-2; D is undetermined. The CDR3 spans 14 residues. Germline assignment: CDR1 SGHTA and CDR2 FQGNSA. Deletions cut 1 base from V and 7 bases from J, with 13 bases between. The CDR3 DNA reads TGTGCCAGCAGCTTAGTTCCTCTGGAGGGTGGCTACACCTTC. This translates into CASSLVPLEGGYTF.